This T cell receptor (beta chain) was retrieved from a study of human T cells and chemical hapten exposure. Time point indicated: patch test 2, 6 weeks after DPC sensitization. The treatment: therapeutic diphenylcyclopropenone sensitization with weekly scalp DPC. MiXCR was run by TCRdb on the RACE reads, yielding one entry per CDR3 protein. The sample lists about 96,000 distinct CDR3 sequences; approximately 8.6% were seen once. Germline values: CDR1 SQVTM, CDR2 ANQGSEA. V was trimmed by 7 bases and J by 2 bases, leaving 14 bases between them. This CDR3 is 13 amino acids long. This clonotype was observed at least ten times.

The TCR sequence derives from a woman in her 40s with alopecia areata. Some clones in this sample may be carry-over from other donors' samples. This chain links TRBV29-1 with TRBJ2-5; D is undetermined. The sequencing here drew on whole blood, taken in connection with sensitization to the hapten diphenylcyclopropenone (DPC). As DNA, the CDR3 is TGCAGCGCCTCCCCTGGGCTTCAAGAGACCCAGTACTTC. This translates into CSASPGLQETQYF.